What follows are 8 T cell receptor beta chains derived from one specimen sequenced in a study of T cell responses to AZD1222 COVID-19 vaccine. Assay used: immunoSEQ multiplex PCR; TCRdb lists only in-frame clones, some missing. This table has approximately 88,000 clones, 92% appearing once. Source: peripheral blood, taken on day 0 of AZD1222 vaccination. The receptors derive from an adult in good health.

CDR3 sequence reads: CASINRRGTNYGYTF. As DNA, the CDR3 is TGTGCCAGCATCAACCGGAGGGGTACTAACTATGGCTACACCTTC. The chain carries TRBV5-6 and TRBJ1-2, with D possibly matching TRBD1 (5 bases). V lost 6 bases and J lost 0, with 15 bases in between. The CDR3 totals 15 residues. Germline CDR1 reads SGHDT; CDR2 reads YYEEEE.

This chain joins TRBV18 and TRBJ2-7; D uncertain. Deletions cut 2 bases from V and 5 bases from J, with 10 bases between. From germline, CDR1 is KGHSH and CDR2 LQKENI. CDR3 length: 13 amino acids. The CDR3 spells CASSPYGFDEQYF. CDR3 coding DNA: TGTGCCAGCTCACCATATGGTTTCGACGAGCAGTACTTC. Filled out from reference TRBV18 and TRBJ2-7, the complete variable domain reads NAGVMQNPRHLVRRRGQEARLRCSPMKGHSHVYWYRQLPEEGLKFMVYLQKENIIDESGMPKERFSAEFPKEGPSILRIQQVVRGDSAAYFCASSPYGFDEQYFGPGTRLTVT.

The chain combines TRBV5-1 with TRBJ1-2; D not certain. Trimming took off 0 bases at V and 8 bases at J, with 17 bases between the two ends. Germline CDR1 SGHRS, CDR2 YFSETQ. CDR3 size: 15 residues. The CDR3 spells CASSLAAARHGGYTF. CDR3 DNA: TGCGCCAGCAGCTTGGCAGCGGCGCGCCACGGGGGCTACACCTTC.

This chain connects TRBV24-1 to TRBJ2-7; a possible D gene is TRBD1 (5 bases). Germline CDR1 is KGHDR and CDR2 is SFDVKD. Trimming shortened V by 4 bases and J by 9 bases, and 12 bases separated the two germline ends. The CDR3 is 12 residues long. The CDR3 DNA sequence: TGTGCCACCAGTGAAAGCACAGGATTGCAGTACTTC. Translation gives CATSESTGLQYF.

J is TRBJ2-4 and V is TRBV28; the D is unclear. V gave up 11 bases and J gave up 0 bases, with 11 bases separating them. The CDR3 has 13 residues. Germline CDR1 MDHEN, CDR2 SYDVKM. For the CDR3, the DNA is TGTGCCTGTGGCGACATAGCCAAAAACATTCAGTACTTC. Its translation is CACGDIAKNIQYF.

DNA of the CDR3: TGTGCCAGCAGCCAATTCGAGACAGTCAGCGCGCAGTATTTT. Translating it yields CASSQFETVSAQYF. The V call is TRBV3-1 (or the pseudogene TRBV3-2), the J call TRBJ2-3; a possible D gene is TRBD1 (5 bases). The V gene lost 2 bases and the J gene lost 10 bases, with 16 bases spanning the gap. Germline CDR1 is LGHDT and CDR2 is YNNKEL (reference sequence). The CDR3 covers 14 residues.

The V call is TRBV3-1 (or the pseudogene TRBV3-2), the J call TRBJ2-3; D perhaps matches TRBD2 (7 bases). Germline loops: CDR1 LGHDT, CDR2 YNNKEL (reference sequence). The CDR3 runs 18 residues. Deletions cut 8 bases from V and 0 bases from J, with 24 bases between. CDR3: CASGGDTLRGISTDTQYF. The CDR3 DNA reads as TGTGCCAGCGGGGGGGACACCCTTCGTGGGATTAGCACAGATACGCAGTATTTT.

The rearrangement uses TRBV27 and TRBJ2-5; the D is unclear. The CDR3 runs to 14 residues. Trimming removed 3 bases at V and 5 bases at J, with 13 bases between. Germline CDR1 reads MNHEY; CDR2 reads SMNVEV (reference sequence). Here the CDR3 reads CASSFNYYGETQYF. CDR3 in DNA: TGTGCCAGCAGTTTCAATTATTATGGGGAGACCCAGTACTTC.